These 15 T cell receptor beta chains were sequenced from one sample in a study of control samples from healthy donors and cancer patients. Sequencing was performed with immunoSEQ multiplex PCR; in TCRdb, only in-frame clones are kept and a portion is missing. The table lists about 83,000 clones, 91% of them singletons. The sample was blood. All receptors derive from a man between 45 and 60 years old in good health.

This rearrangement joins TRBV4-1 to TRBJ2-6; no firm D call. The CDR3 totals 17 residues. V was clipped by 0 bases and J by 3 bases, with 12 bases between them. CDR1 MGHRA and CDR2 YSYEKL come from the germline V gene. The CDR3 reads CASSQEPTSRGANVLTF. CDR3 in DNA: TGCGCCAGCAGCCAAGAGCCTACTTCCCGTGGGGCCAACGTCCTGACTTTC.

The CDR3 protein is CASRTGLATYEQYF. The CDR3 DNA reads TGTGCCTCCCGGACGGGGCTAGCGACGTACGAGCAGTACTTC. The gene calls are TRBV7-2 and TRBJ2-7; weak D call: TRBD2 (6 bases). V lost 11 bases and J lost 4, with 21 bases in between. CDR3 length equals 14 residues. Germline V CDR1 and CDR2: SGHTA, FQGNSA.

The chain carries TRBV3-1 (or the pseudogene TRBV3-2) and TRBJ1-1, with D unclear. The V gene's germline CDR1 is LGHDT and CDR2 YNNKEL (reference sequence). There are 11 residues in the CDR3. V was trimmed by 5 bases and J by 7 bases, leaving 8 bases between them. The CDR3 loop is CASSTQREAFF. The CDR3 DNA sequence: TGTGCCAGCAGCACTCAGCGTGAAGCTTTCTTT.

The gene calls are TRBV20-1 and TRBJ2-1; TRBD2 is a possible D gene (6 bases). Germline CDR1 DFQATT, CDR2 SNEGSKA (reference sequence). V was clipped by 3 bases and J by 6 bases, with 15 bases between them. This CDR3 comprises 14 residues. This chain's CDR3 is CSASAGSRPNEQFF. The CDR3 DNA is TGCAGTGCTAGTGCCGGGAGTCGCCCCAATGAGCAGTTCTTC.

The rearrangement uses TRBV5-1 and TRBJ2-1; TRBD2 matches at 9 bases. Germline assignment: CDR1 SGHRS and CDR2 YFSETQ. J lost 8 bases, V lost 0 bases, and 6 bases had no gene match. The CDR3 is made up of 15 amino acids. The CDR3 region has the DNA TGCGCCAGCAGCTTGGTGGGCGGGGGGGCCCATGAGCAGTTCTTC. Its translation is CASSLVGGGAHEQFF. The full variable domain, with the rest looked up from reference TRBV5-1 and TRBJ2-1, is KAGVTQTPRYLIKTRGQQVTLSCSPISGHRSVSWYQQTPGQGLQFLFEYFSETQRNKGNFPGRFSGRQFSNSRSEMNVSTLELGDSALYLCASSLVGGGAHEQFFGPGTRLTVL.

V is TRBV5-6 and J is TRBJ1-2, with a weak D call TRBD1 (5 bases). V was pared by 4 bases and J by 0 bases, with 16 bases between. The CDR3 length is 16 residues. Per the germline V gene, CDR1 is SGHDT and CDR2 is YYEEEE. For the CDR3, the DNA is TGTGCCAGCAGCCGGGGGAGCTGGGAGGCTAACTATGGCTACACCTTC. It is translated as CASSRGSWEANYGYTF.

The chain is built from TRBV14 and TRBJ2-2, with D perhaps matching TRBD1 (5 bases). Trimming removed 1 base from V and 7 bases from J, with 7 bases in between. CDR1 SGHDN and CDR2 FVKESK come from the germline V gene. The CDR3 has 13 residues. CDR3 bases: TGTGCCAGCAGCCAAGCAGGGCACGGGGAGCTGTTTTTT. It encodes CASSQAGHGELFF.

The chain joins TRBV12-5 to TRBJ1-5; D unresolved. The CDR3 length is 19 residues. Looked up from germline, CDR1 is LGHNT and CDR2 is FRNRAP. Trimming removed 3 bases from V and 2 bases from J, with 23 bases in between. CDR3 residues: CASGFSGLKAFSGNQPQHF. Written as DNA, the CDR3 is TGTGCTAGTGGTTTTTCCGGACTGAAGGCCTTCTCGGGCAATCAGCCCCAGCATTTT.

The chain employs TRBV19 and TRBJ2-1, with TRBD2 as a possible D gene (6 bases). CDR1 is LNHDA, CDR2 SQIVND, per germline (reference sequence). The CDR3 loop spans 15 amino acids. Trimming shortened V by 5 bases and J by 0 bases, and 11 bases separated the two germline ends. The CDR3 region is CASSPPGSSYNEQFF. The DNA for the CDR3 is TGTGCCAGTAGTCCCCCCGGGAGCTCCTACAATGAGCAGTTCTTC.

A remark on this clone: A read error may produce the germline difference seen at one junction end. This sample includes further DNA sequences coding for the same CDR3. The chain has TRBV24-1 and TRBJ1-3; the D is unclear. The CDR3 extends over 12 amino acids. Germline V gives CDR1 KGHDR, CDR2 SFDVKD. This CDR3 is CATRDSGNTIYF. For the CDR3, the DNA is TGTGCCACCAGGGATTCTGGAAACACCATATATTTT.

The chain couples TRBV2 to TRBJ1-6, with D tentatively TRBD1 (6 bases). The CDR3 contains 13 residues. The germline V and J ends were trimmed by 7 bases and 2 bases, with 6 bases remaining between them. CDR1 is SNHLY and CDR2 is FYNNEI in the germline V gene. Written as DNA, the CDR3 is TGTGCCAGCACAGGGGCCTATAATTCACCCCTCCACTTT. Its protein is CASTGAYNSPLHF.

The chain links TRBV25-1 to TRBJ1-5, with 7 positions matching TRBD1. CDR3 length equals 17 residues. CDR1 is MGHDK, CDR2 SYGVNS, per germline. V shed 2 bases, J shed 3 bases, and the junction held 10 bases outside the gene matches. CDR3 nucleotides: TGTGCCAGCAGTGAAACAGGGGCTGCCCGCCCCAATCAGCCCCAGCATTTT. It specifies CASSETGAARPNQPQHF.

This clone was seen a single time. CDR3 nucleotide sequence: TGTGCCAGTTCCCAGACTAGCGGGGGGGAAGAGACCCAGTACTTC. Translating it yields CASSQTSGGEETQYF. The V call is TRBV19, the J call TRBJ2-5; TRBD2 agrees at 14 bases. The CDR3 has 15 amino acids. V was pared by 8 bases and J by 3 bases, with 5 bases of the junction left unmatched. The V gene's germline CDR1 is LNHDA and CDR2 SQIVND (reference sequence).

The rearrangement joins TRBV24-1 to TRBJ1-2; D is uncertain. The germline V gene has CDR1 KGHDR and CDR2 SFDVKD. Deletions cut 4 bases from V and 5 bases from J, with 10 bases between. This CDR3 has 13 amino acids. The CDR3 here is CATSDRAYYGYTF. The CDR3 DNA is TGTGCCACCAGTGACCGTGCCTATTATGGCTACACCTTC.

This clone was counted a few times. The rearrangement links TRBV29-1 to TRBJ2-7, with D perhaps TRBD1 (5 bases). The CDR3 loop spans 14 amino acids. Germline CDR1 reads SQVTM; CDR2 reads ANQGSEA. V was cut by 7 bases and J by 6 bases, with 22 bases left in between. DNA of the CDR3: TGCAGCGCCTCGCTCCAGGGAAGGAGTGGCGAGCAGTACTTC. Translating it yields CSASLQGRSGEQYF.